One and the same sample provided the 27 T cell receptor beta chains below, sequenced in a study of blood T cell repertoires in COVID-19. Method: immunoSEQ multiplex PCR; TCRdb's copy keeps in-frame clones and lacks some. The sample carries under 200,000 clones, about four fifths recorded once. The sequenced sample was PBMCs or T cells enriched from blood (not recorded which). The receptors were gathered from a man aged 45 to 65 who had recovered from COVID-19.

The J gene is TRBJ2-2, the V gene TRBV10-3; tentative D call: TRBD1 (6 bases). V was cut by 11 bases and J by 4 bases, with 17 bases left in between. Germline assignment: CDR1 ENHRY and CDR2 SYGVKD. The CDR3 extends over 14 amino acids. CDR3 residues: CAHRDTTFTGELFF. As DNA, the CDR3 is TGTGCCCACAGGGACACAACTTTCACCGGGGAGCTGTTTTTT.

The chain couples TRBV28 to TRBJ2-1, with D maybe TRBD2 (6 bases). The CDR3 runs to 16 residues. V was shortened by 5 bases and J by 3 bases, with 17 bases between the two germline ends. Germline lookup yields CDR1 MDHEN and CDR2 SYDVKM. The CDR3 protein is CASSHQGLPNYNEQFF. The CDR3 nucleotides read TGTGCCAGCAGTCACCAAGGACTACCGAACTACAATGAGCAGTTCTTC.

The V call is TRBV28, the J call TRBJ1-3; 8 nucleotides match TRBD1. CDR1 and CDR2 from the germline V gene are MDHEN and SYDVKM. J lost 4 bases, V lost 6 bases, and 8 bases had no gene match. This CDR3 contains 15 residues. For the CDR3, the DNA is TGTGCCAGCAGCCAGGGACAGGCGAGGGGAAACACCATATATTTT. Amino acids: CASSQGQARGNTIYF.

This clone appeared a single time. This chain links TRBV9 with TRBJ1-5, with TRBD1 matching over 7 bases. The ends lost 3 bases at V and 3 bases at J; junction bases unmatched: 3. This CDR3 has 14 amino acids. Germline lookup yields CDR1 SGDLS and CDR2 YYNGEE. CDR3 residues: CASSAGQANQPQHF. The CDR3 nucleotides read TGTGCCAGCAGCGCAGGACAGGCCAATCAGCCCCAGCATTTT.

The chain is built from TRBV30 and TRBJ2-7; 9 positions match TRBD1. The V and J ends lost 0 bases and 6 bases, in that order; junction bases with no gene match: 9. This CDR3 comprises 15 residues. From germline, CDR1 is GTSNPN and CDR2 SVGIG (reference sequence). For the CDR3, the DNA is TGTGCCTGGAGTGTACCGGGACAGGGATTGGGCGAGCAGTACTTC. This sequence encodes CAWSVPGQGLGEQYF.

The rearrangement joins TRBV7-9 to TRBJ1-6; no firm D call. Trimming stripped 5 bases from V and 4 bases from J, with 12 bases between. The CDR3 loop spans 15 amino acids. The V gene's germline CDR1 is SEHNR and CDR2 FQNEAQ (reference sequence). The DNA of the CDR3 is TGTGCCAGCAGCAAACAAATAGCTTATAATTCACCCCTCCACTTT. It translates to CASSKQIAYNSPLHF.

The V gene is TRBV7-3, the J gene TRBJ2-1; possibly TRBD2 for D (7 bases). Per germline, CDR1 SGHTA and CDR2 FQGTGA. The CDR3 sequence is 12 residues long. Trimming took 4 bases from V and 10 from J, leaving 11 bases between them. Here the CDR3 reads CASSSRGGEQFF. The CDR3 nucleotides are TGTGCCAGCAGCTCCAGGGGAGGGGAGCAGTTCTTC.

CDR3 coding DNA: TGTGCCAGCGCTTCGCGGGAGGGCGGCTCCTACGAGCAGTACTTC. It yields the protein CASASREGGSYEQYF. The J gene is TRBJ2-7, the V gene TRBV7-8, with 9 nucleotides matching TRBD2. V trimming: 8 bases; J trimming: 0 bases; junction bases outside the gene matches: 8. Germline V CDR1 and CDR2: SGHVS, FQNEAQ. CDR3 length: 15 amino acids.

The genes are TRBV7-2 and TRBJ1-2, with D possibly being TRBD1 (5 bases). Per the germline V gene, CDR1 is SGHTA and CDR2 is FQGNSA. This CDR3 is 13 amino acids long. Trimming cost V 5 bases and J 6 bases, with 13 bases left between them. The CDR3 sequence: CASSKRPGDGYTF. In DNA form, the CDR3 reads TGTGCCAGCAGCAAGAGACCGGGGGATGGCTACACCTTC.

This rearrangement joins TRBV7-8 to TRBJ1-3, with 11 bases lining up with TRBD1. V lost 5 bases to trimming and J lost 2 bases; unmatched junction nucleotides: 2. CDR1 and CDR2 from the germline V gene are SGHVS and FQNEAQ. The CDR3 length is 15 residues. The DNA of the CDR3 is TGTGCCAGCAGCCTGGGACAGGGGGCTGGAAACACCATATATTTT. The encoded protein is CASSLGQGAGNTIYF. The full variable domain, in which reference TRBV7-8 and TRBJ1-3 provide the parts outside the CDR3, is GAGVSQSPRYKVAKRGQDVALRCDPISGHVSLFWYQQALGQGPEFLTYFQNEAQLDKSGLPSDRFFAERPEGSVSTLKIQRTQQEDSAVYLCASSLGQGAGNTIYFGEGSWLTVV.

V and J are TRBV27 and TRBJ1-6; unclear D gene. Deletions cut 5 bases from V and 9 bases from J, with 11 bases between. CDR1 is MNHEY, CDR2 SMNVEV, per germline (reference sequence). CDR3 length: 13 residues. In DNA, the CDR3 is TGTGCCAGCAGTCCTATCGTCGGTTCACCCCTCCACTTT. Translating gives CASSPIVGSPLHF.

V is TRBV5-4 and J is TRBJ2-2; 9 bases line up with TRBD2. With 3 bases clipped from V and 3 bases from J, the junction kept 6 bases outside the gene matches. CDR1 is SGHNT, CDR2 YYREEE, per germline (reference sequence). The CDR3 has 16 amino acids. DNA of the CDR3: TGTGCCAGCAGCTCCAGACTAGCGGAGTACACCGGGGAGCTGTTTTTT. Its protein is CASSSRLAEYTGELFF.

The rearrangement joins TRBV5-1 to TRBJ1-1; D is possibly TRBD1 (6 bases). The germline gives CDR1 SGHRS, CDR2 YFSETQ. The V gene lost 1 base and the J gene lost 1 base, with 11 bases spanning the gap. This CDR3 comprises 15 residues. The CDR3 coding sequence is TGCGCCAGCAGCTTGCTGGGGGCAGGGAACACTGAAGCTTTCTTT. Its protein product is CASSLLGAGNTEAFF.

This clone has just a few counts. The rearrangement links TRBV28 to TRBJ1-1; 7 bases match TRBD1. Per the germline V gene, CDR1 is MDHEN and CDR2 is SYDVKM. The J segment lost 6 bases and the V segment lost 5 bases, leaving 12 bases of the junction unmatched. This CDR3 contains 15 residues. Here the CDR3 DNA reads TGTGCCAGCAGTGGGCCGCTGGCGGGGACAGCTGAAGCTTTCTTT. This gives the protein CASSGPLAGTAEAFF. Drawing the rest from reference TRBV28 and TRBJ1-1, the complete variable domain is DVKVTQSSRYLVKRTGEKVFLECVQDMDHENMFWYRQDPGLGLRLIYFSYDVKMKEKGDIPEGYSVSREKKERFSLILESASTNQTSMYLCASSGPLAGTAEAFFGQGTRLTVV.

V gene TRBV28 combines with J gene TRBJ1-2, with a weak D call TRBD1 (6 bases). Looked up from germline, CDR1 is MDHEN and CDR2 is SYDVKM. The V end lost 4 bases, the J end lost 6 bases, and 12 bases lay between the germline ends. CDR3 length equals 13 residues. The CDR3 region is CASSSGGRNGYTF. Here the CDR3 DNA reads TGTGCCAGCAGTTCGGGGGGGCGCAATGGCTACACCTTC.

CDR3 residues: CASSQDYVEGQINTGELFF. The CDR3 bases are TGTGCCAGCAGCCAAGATTACGTCGAGGGACAGATCAACACCGGGGAGCTGTTTTTT. J is TRBJ2-2 and V is TRBV4-2, with 7 bases that match TRBD1. The V gene's germline CDR1 is LGHNA and CDR2 YNFKEQ. The CDR3 runs 19 residues. V trimming: 0 bases; J trimming: 2 bases; junction bases outside the gene matches: 12.

V gene TRBV28 combines with J gene TRBJ1-4, with D unclear. The CDR3 has 16 residues. Trimming removed 6 bases from V and 0 bases from J, with 14 bases in between. Germline CDR1 MDHEN, CDR2 SYDVKM. CDR3 in amino acids: CASRPTLPATNEKLFF. The CDR3 DNA sequence: TGTGCCAGCAGGCCGACTCTACCGGCAACTAATGAAAAACTGTTTTTT.

The chain uses TRBV7-2 and TRBJ1-3; TRBD1 aligns across 7 bases. Germline V gene lookup returns CDR1 SGHTA and CDR2 FQGNSA. This CDR3 has 14 residues. The ends lost 5 bases at V and 5 bases at J; junction bases unmatched: 6. CDR3 nucleotide sequence: TGTGCCAGCAGCCTTAACAGGGGACGAAACACCATATATTTT. Its protein is CASSLNRGRNTIYF.

The chain has TRBV20-1 and TRBJ1-3; D is uncertain. Germline V gene lookup returns CDR1 DFQATT and CDR2 SNEGSKA (reference sequence). The CDR3 has 11 residues. V lost 3 bases and J lost 4, with 4 bases in between. CDR3 nucleotides: TGCAGTGCTAGCGAGGGAAACACCATATATTTT. Translated, it gives CSASEGNTIYF.

J is TRBJ2-7 and V is TRBV5-1, with 7 bases that match TRBD1. Trimming at V came to 3 bases and at J to 6 bases, leaving 12 bases not matched to a gene. In germline, CDR1 is SGHRS, CDR2 YFSETQ. This CDR3 is 15 amino acids long. In nucleotides, the CDR3 is TGCGCCAGCAGCTCAACCGGGACAGAATATGTCGAGCAGTACTTC. Protein sequence: CASSSTGTEYVEQYF.

This clone was detected once. The CDR3 region is CASSPHLGQSYEQYF. The DNA of the CDR3 is TGTGCCAGTAGTCCCCACCTCGGACAATCCTACGAGCAGTACTTC. The J gene is TRBJ2-7, the V gene TRBV19; the D gene is possibly TRBD1 (5 bases). Trimming pared 5 bases from V and 1 base from J, leaving 15 bases between. CDR1 LNHDA and CDR2 SQIVND come from the germline V gene (reference sequence). This CDR3 contains 15 residues.

The rearrangement uses TRBV5-4 and TRBJ2-7, with 10 bases aligning to TRBD1. The CDR3 runs 16 residues. J lost 7 bases, V lost 1 base, and 11 bases had no gene match. CDR1 is SGHNT and CDR2 is YYREEE in the germline V gene (reference sequence). Here the CDR3 reads CASSLSPGQGIGEQYF. DNA of the CDR3: TGTGCCAGCAGCTTGTCCCCGGGACAGGGGATAGGGGAGCAGTACTTC. Full variable domain (rest looked up from reference TRBV5-4 and TRBJ2-7): ETGVTQSPTHLIKTRGQQVTLRCSSQSGHNTVSWYQQALGQGPQFIFQYYREEENGRGNFPPRFSGLQFPNYSSELNVNALELDDSALYLCASSLSPGQGIGEQYFGPGTRLTVT.

The chain employs TRBV5-1 and TRBJ2-1, with 8 bases aligning to TRBD1. The V gene end was trimmed by 0 bases and the J gene end by 8 bases; junction bases not matched to a gene: 7. Germline loops: CDR1 SGHRS, CDR2 YFSETQ. The CDR3 runs to 15 residues. The CDR3 nucleotides are TGCGCCAGCAGCTTGGGGCAGGGGGCTGCGGATGAGCAGTTCTTC. Residues: CASSLGQGAADEQFF.

In this sample, this clone turned up once. This chain connects TRBV5-4 to TRBJ2-1; no clear D. Germline CDR1 is SGHNT and CDR2 is YYREEE (reference sequence). This CDR3 is built from 15 residues. V shed 0 bases and J shed 6 bases, with 13 bases lying between them. CDR3 residues: CASSLGLDTGNEQFF. The DNA for the CDR3 is TGTGCCAGCAGCTTGGGGTTAGATACTGGCAATGAGCAGTTCTTC.

The J gene is TRBJ1-4, the V gene TRBV12-3 or TRBV12-4, with unresolved D. The germline V and J ends were trimmed by 5 bases and 8 bases, with 12 bases remaining between them. The CDR3 runs 13 residues. The DNA for the CDR3 is TGTGCCAGCAGTGTGGCCGGCGGGGAAAAACTGTTTTTT. Amino acids: CASSVAGGEKLFF.

V gene TRBV7-3 combines with J gene TRBJ1-6; D gene uncertain. The germline CDR1 and CDR2 sequences are SGHTA and FQGTGA. V lost 6 bases, J lost 2 bases, and 8 bases lay in between. The CDR3 spans 14 residues. The DNA for the CDR3 is TGTGCCAGCAGAACCGGGACCTATAATTCACCCCTCCACTTT. It translates to CASRTGTYNSPLHF.

The V call is TRBV3-1 (or the pseudogene TRBV3-2), the J call TRBJ2-1; the D gene is possibly TRBD2 (5 bases). This CDR3 has 15 amino acids. CDR1 is LGHDT, CDR2 YNNKEL, per germline (reference sequence). Trimming cost V 1 base and J 5 bases, with 12 bases left between them. The CDR3 spells CASSQGVLANNEQFF. In DNA form, the CDR3 reads TGTGCCAGCAGCCAAGGGGTCCTAGCCAACAATGAGCAGTTCTTC.